The source of this T cell receptor (beta chain) is a study of Graves' ophthalmopathy and Graves' hyperthyroidism. V gave up 5 bases and J gave up 1 base, with 11 bases separating them. The CDR3 spans 14 residues. The sequenced template was RNA, covering the TCR beta CDR3 region. After a first-round RT-PCR with HTBI primers, a second-round multiplex PCR was run. TCRdb reanalysed the multiplex PCR reads using MiXCR and keeps one entry per CDR3 protein. The sample has almost 750,000 distinct CDR3 sequences; 40% are singletons. The receptor was isolated from an adult man with Graves' ophthalmopathy. The chain carries TRBV12-3 or TRBV12-4 and TRBJ2-5; D may be TRBD1 or TRBD2 (5 bases each). The sample taken for sequencing was peripheral blood. The CDR3 spells CASSPGTTQETQYF. In DNA, the CDR3 is TGTGCCAGCAGTCCCGGGACGACCCAAGAGACCCAGTACTTC.